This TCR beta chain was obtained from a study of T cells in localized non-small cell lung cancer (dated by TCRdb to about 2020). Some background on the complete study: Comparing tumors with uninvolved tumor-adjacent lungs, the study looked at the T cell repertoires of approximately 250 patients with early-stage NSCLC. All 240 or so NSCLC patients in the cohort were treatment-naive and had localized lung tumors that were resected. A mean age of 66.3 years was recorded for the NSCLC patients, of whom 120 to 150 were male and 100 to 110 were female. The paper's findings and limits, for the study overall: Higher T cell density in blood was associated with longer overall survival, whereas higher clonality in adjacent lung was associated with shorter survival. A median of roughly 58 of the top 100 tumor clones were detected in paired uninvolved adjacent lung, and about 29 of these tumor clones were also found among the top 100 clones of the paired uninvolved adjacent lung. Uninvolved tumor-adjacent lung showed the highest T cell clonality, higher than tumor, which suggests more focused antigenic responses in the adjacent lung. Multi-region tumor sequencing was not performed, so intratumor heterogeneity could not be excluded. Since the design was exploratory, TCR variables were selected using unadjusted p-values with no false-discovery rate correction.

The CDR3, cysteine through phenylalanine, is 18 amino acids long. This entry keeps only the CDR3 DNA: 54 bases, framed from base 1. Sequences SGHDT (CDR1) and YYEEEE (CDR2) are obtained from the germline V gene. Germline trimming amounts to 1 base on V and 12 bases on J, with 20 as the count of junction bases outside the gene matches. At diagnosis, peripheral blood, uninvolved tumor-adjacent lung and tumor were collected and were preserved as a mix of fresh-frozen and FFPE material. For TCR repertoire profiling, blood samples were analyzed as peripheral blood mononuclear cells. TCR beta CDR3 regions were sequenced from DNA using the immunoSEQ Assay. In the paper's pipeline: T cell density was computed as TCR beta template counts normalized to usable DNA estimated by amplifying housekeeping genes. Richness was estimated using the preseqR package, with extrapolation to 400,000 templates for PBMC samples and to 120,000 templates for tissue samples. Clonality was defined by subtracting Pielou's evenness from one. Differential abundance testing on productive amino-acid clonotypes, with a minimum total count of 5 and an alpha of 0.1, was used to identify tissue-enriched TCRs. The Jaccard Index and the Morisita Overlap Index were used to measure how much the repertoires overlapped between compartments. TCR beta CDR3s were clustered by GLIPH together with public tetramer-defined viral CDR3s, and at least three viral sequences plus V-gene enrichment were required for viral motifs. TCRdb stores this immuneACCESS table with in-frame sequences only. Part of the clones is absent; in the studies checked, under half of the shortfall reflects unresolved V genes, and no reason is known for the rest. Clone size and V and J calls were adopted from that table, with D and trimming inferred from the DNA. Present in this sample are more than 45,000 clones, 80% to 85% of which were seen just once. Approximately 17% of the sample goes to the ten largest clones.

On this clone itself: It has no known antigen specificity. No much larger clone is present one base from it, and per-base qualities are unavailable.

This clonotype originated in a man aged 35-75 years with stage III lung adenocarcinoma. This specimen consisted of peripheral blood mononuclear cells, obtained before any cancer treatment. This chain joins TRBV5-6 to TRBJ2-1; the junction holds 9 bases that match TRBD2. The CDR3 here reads CASSLTGTQVLAGEGQFF. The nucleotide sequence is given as TGTGCCAGCAGCTTGACAGGGACCCAGGTATTAGCGGGAGAGGGGCAGTTCTTC.